This entry concerns a single T cell receptor beta chain. Its antigen is unknown. Assay used: immunoSEQ multiplex PCR; TCRdb lists only in-frame clones, some missing. The sample contains roughly 150,000 clones, around 89% of which appear only once. The data derive from a study of T cell responses to AZD1222 COVID-19 vaccine. General study results and limits: A mostly white British donor set with more females was recruited, and clonal diversity was possibly underestimated. Baseline seropositivity occurred in only a handful of AZD1222 recipients. Receipt of two AZD1222 doses was followed by a rise in Spike-specific TCR breadth and depth.

From germline, CDR1 is SQVTM and CDR2 ANQGSEA. V was cut by 7 bases and J by 4 bases, with 16 bases left in between. The CDR3 covers 13 residues. The specimen comprised peripheral blood, sampled on day 0 of AZD1222 vaccination. The chain recombines TRBV29-1 with TRBJ1-1; D call uncertain. The source of this sequence is an adult in good health. The CDR3 nucleotides read TGCAGCGCCCCTAGTATTGGGTTCACTGAAGCTTTCTTT. It is translated as CSAPSIGFTEAFF. Using reference TRBV29-1 and TRBJ1-1 for the parts outside the CDR3, the full variable domain is SAVISQKPSRDICQRGTSLTIQCQVDSQVTMMFWYRQQPGQSLTLIATANQGSEATYESGFVIDKFPISRPNLTFSTLTVSNMSPEDSSIYLCSAPSIGFTEAFFGQGTRLTVV.